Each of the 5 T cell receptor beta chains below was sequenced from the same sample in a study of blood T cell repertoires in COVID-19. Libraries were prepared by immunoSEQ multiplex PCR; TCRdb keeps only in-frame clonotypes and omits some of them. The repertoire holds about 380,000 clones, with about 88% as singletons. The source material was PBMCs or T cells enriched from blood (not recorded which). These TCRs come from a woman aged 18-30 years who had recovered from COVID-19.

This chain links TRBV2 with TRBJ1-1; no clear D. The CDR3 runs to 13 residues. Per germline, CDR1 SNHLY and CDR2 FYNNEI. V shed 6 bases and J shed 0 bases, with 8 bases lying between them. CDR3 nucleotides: TGTGCCAGCAGACGGGATTTGAACACTGAAGCTTTCTTT. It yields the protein CASRRDLNTEAFF.

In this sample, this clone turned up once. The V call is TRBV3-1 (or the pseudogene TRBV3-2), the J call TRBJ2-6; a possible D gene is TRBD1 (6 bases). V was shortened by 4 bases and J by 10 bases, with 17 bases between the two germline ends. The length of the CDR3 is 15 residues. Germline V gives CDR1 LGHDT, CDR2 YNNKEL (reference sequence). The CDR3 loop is CASSPQNGGVNVLTF. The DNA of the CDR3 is TGTGCCAGCAGCCCACAAAATGGGGGCGTTAACGTCCTGACTTTC.

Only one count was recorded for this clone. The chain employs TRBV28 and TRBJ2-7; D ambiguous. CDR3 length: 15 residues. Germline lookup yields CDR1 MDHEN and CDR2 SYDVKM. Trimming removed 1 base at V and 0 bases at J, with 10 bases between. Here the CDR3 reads CASSLSLARSYEQYF. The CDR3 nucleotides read TGTGCCAGCAGTTTATCCCTTGCGCGCTCCTACGAGCAGTACTTC.

In DNA, the CDR3 is TGTGCCAGCAGCCCCCGGTCGGGGAAGGCTGAAGCTTTCTTT. Its translation is CASSPRSGKAEAFF. The rearrangement links TRBV9 to TRBJ1-1, with D hard to call. The CDR3 loop spans 14 amino acids. The germline V and J ends were trimmed by 4 bases and 6 bases, with 16 bases remaining between them. Per germline, CDR1 SGDLS and CDR2 YYNGEE.

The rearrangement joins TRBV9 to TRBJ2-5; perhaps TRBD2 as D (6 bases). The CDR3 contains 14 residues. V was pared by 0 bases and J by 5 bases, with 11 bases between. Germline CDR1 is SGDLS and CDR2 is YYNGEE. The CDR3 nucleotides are TGTGCCAGCAGCGTAGCTGGGGGGTCGGAGACCCAGTACTTC. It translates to CASSVAGGSETQYF.